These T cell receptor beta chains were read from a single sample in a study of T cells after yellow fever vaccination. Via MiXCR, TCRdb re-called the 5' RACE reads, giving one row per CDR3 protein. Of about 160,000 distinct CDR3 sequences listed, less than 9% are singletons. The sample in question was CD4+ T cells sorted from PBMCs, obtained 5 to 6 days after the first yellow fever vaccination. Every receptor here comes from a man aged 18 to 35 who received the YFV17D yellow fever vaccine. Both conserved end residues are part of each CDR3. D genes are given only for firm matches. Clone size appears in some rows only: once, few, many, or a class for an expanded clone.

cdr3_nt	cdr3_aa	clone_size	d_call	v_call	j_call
TGCAGCGTCACCGGAGAGTATAGCACAGATACGCAGTATTTT	CSVTGEYSTDTQYF	-	-	TRBV29-1	TRBJ2-3
TGTGCCAGCAGGCTACCGGGACAGGGGAATAATGAGCAGTTCTTC	CASRLPGQGNNEQFF	many	TRBD1	TRBV27	TRBJ2-1
TGTGCCAGCAGACCGGGACAGGGCCCTTTCCGGTCCACTGAAGCTTTCTTT	CASRPGQGPFRSTEAFF	-	TRBD1	TRBV6-5	TRBJ1-1
TGCAGTGCTAGAAACCCGGCCCTTAATGAAAAACTGTTTTTT	CSARNPALNEKLFF	few	-	TRBV20-1	TRBJ1-4
TGTGCCAGCAGCTTCAAGGGGGGCCAAGAGACCCAGTACTTC	CASSFKGGQETQYF	many	-	TRBV7-3	TRBJ2-5
TGTGCCAGCAGCCGACGGGCTTTCTTT	CASSRRAFF	few	-	TRBV5-7	TRBJ1-1
TGTGCCATCAAACCCCTGGCTGGGACAGGGAAGGAACATGGCTACACCTTC	CAIKPLAGTGKEHGYTF	many	TRBD1	TRBV10-3	TRBJ1-2
TGTGCCAGCAGCTCCCCAACAGGGGGCTTGTCCTACAATGAGCAGTTCTTC	CASSSPTGGLSYNEQFF	many	TRBD1	TRBV7-2	TRBJ2-1
TGTGCCAGCAGCTTAGGTCCGGGTCTCTACGAGCAGTACTTC	CASSLGPGLYEQYF	few	-	TRBV7-3	TRBJ2-7
TGCAGCGTCGGACAGGGGGGGGCCACTGAAGCTTTCTTT	CSVGQGGATEAFF	few	TRBD1	TRBV29-1	TRBJ1-1
TGTGCCAGCACCCCTGGCGGATATGAAAAACTGTTTTTT	CASTPGGYEKLFF	many	-	TRBV12-3/TRBV12-4	TRBJ1-4
TGCAGTGCTAGAGACGGCAGGCCCCAAGAGACCCAGTACTTC	CSARDGRPQETQYF	many	-	TRBV20-1	TRBJ2-5
TGTGCCAGCAGCCAATTCCCGGGAGGGCTAGCGGGAGTTTACAATGAGCAGTTCTTC	CASSQFPGGLAGVYNEQFF	many	TRBD2	TRBV3-1	TRBJ2-1
TGTGCCAGCAGGACCCGGGCCTTTGAGCAGTTCTTC	CASRTRAFEQFF	few	-	TRBV27	TRBJ2-1
TGCGCCAGCAGCTTGATGGCCCTCACAGATACGCAGTATTTT	CASSLMALTDTQYF	many	-	TRBV5-1	TRBJ2-3
TGCAGCGTGGGCCTCCGACTGTCCTCCTACGAGCAGTACTTC	CSVGLRLSSYEQYF	many	-	TRBV29-1	TRBJ2-7
TGCAGTGCTAGACCGCTCGGGGTGGGAGCGCAGTATTTT	CSARPLGVGAQYF	many	-	TRBV20-1	TRBJ2-3
TGTGCCAGCAGCGTAGGACTAGCGAGCGATGAGCAGTTCTTC	CASSVGLASDEQFF	-	TRBD2	TRBV9	TRBJ2-1
TGTGCCATCAGTGTTAGAGGAGTGGGCTACGAGCAGTACTTC	CAISVRGVGYEQYF	many	-	TRBV10-3	TRBJ2-7
TGTGCCAGCAGCTCCCTGGAACTAACCGGGGAGCTGTTTTTT	CASSSLELTGELFF	many	-	TRBV5-4	TRBJ2-2
TGTGCCAGCAGTTTAGCCGCAGGGGGATCCACCGGGGAGCTGTTTTTT	CASSLAAGGSTGELFF	many	TRBD1	TRBV28	TRBJ2-2
TGTGCCAGCAGCTTAGCCTTCAGGGTTGAGCAGTTCTTC	CASSLAFRVEQFF	many	-	TRBV7-2	TRBJ2-1
TGCAGTGCAACGTCGTCGGGTGGCGAGCAGTACTTC	CSATSSGGEQYF	many	-	TRBV20-1	TRBJ2-7
TGCAGTGCTAGAAAAATAGCGGGGAATGGAAATGAGCAGTTCTTC	CSARKIAGNGNEQFF	few	TRBD2	TRBV20-1	TRBJ2-1
TGCAGATACGGGGGGGCATCGAACACTGAAGCTTTCTTT	CRYGGASNTEAFF	many	-	TRBV20-1	TRBJ1-1
TGTGCCAGCAGCTTTCAGGGACCTTGGCCCCAGCATTTT	CASSFQGPWPQHF	-	-	TRBV7-2	TRBJ1-5
TGTGCCAGCAGCTTAGACAGATCGGATACGCAGTATTTT	CASSLDRSDTQYF	many	-	TRBV7-6	TRBJ2-3
TGCGCCAGCAGCCCGTCGGGAGGTAGCGGGGGCATCAATGAGCAGTTCTTC	CASSPSGGSGGINEQFF	many	TRBD2	TRBV5-1	TRBJ2-1
TGCGCCAGCAGCACGGGACAGGCAGATACGCAGTATTTT	CASSTGQADTQYF	many	TRBD1	TRBV5-1	TRBJ2-3